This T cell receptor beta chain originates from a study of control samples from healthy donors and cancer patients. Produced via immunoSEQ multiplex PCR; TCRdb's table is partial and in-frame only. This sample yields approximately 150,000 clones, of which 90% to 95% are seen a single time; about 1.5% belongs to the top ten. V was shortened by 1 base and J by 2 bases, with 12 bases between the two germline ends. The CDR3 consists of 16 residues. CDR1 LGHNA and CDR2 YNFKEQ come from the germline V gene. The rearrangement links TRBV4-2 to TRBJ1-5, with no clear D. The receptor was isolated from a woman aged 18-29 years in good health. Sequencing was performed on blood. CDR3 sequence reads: CASSQGGLEGNQPQHF. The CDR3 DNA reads TGTGCCAGCAGCCAAGGTGGCCTAGAAGGCAATCAGCCCCAGCATTTT.